This T cell receptor (beta chain) came from a study of T cells expressing NK-cell markers. Turning to the study itself: Sorted CD3+CD56+NKG2C+, CD3+CD56+NKG2C- and CD3+CD56-NKG2C+ T-cell subsets were beta-chain profiled. Seven sequenced donors out of eight were HCMV-seropositive, one seronegative.

Study results and caveats: The CD3+CD56-NKG2C+ fraction of a few donors was likewise dominated by these clonotypes. In a group of 5 or 6 donors, dominant NKG2C+ clonotypes represented about 1.0-7.5% of CD8+ T cells.

This CDR3 comprises 11 residues. CDR1 and CDR2 (germline): DFQATT, SNEGSKA (reference sequence). No DNA is given; TCRdb re-called the 5' RACE reads and lists each CDR3 protein once. The sample data list around 470,000 distinct CDR3 sequences. A word on this clonotype: Its antigen is as yet unknown.

Material: blood T cells: a sorted CD56 or NKG2C T cell subset, CD4+ or CD8+ T cells, or bulk PBMC T cells (not recorded which). The TCR comes from a woman aged 45-65 years in good health. The chain recombines TRBV20-1 with TRBJ2-7. CDR3 residues: CSASETYEQYF.